Presented here are 23 T cell receptor beta chains from one specimen sequenced in a study of T cell changes during pregnancy in multiple sclerosis (dated by TCRdb to about 2019). The library was made by the immunoSEQ multiplex PCR assay. TCRdb holds this immuneACCESS table with in-frame rearrangements only. Some clones are missing; in checked studies, unresolved V genes explain under half, and the rest has no known cause. The sample contains under 45,000 clones, about 87% of them found a single time. The ten largest clones represent 0.95% to 1.5% of the sample. The sequencing here drew on CD4+ T cells from peripheral blood mononuclear cells, taken in the second trimester of pregnancy. These TCRs come from a female donor with multiple sclerosis, enrolled in a pregnancy study.

The genes are TRBV6-5 and TRBJ1-1; weak D call: TRBD1 (5 bases). V shed 8 bases and J shed 7 bases, with 20 bases lying between them. Germline lookup yields CDR1 MNHEY and CDR2 SVGAGI. This CDR3 is 14 amino acids long. The CDR3 reads CASQNLAGDREAFF. CDR3 DNA sequence: TGTGCCAGCCAAAATTTAGCGGGGGACCGTGAAGCTTTCTTT.

The chain carries TRBV5-6 and TRBJ2-1; 8 positions agree with TRBD2. Per germline, CDR1 SGHDT and CDR2 YYEEEE. The CDR3 runs to 17 residues. With 0 bases clipped from V and 0 bases from J, the junction kept 5 bases outside the gene matches. The chain's CDR3 is CASSLASGRISYNEQFF. The DNA for the CDR3 is TGTGCCAGCAGCTTGGCGAGCGGGAGAATCTCCTACAATGAGCAGTTCTTC.

The CDR3 spells CASSTTGYDTQYF. For the CDR3, the DNA is TGCGCCAGCAGCACGACAGGGTACGATACGCAGTATTTT. V and J are TRBV5-1 and TRBJ2-3; 7 bases are shared with TRBD1. Germline CDR1 and CDR2: SGHRS and YFSETQ. The J segment lost 6 bases and the V segment lost 4 bases, leaving 5 bases of the junction unmatched. This CDR3 is built from 13 residues.

Many counts were recorded for this clone. The V call is TRBV30, the J call TRBJ2-7; D is perhaps TRBD2 (7 bases). Germline V gene sequence: CDR1 GTSNPN, CDR2 SVGIG (reference sequence). With 3 bases removed from V and 5 bases from J, the gap between germline ends came to 17 bases. The CDR3 loop spans 14 amino acids. The CDR3 spells CAWRQTGTIHEQYF. As DNA, the CDR3 is TGTGCCTGGAGGCAAACAGGGACTATCCACGAGCAGTACTTC.

The V gene is TRBV2, the J gene TRBJ1-5; 7 bases are shared with TRBD1. V lost 5 bases, J lost 0 bases, and 4 bases stayed unmatched. Germline V gene lookup returns CDR1 SNHLY and CDR2 FYNNEI. The CDR3 has 15 residues. Here the CDR3 reads CASSRDSYSNQPQHF. For the CDR3, the DNA is TGTGCCAGCAGTCGGGACAGTTATAGCAATCAGCCCCAGCATTTT. Filled out from reference TRBV2 and TRBJ1-5, the complete variable domain reads EPEVTQTPSHQVTQMGQEVILRCVPISNHLYFYWYRQILGQKVEFLVSFYNNEISEKSEIFDDQFSVERPDGSNFTLKIRSTKLEDSAMYFCASSRDSYSNQPQHFGDGTRLSIL.

The count of this clone is one. V gene TRBV6-1 combines with J gene TRBJ1-4, with D perhaps matching TRBD1 (5 bases). CDR1 and CDR2 from the germline V gene are MNHNS and SASEGT. The CDR3 consists of 14 residues. V lost 2 bases and J 8 bases, leaving 12 bases between the germline ends. The CDR3 reads CASSEFTGGEKLFF. CDR3 DNA sequence: TGTGCCAGCAGTGAATTTACAGGAGGGGAAAAACTGTTTTTT.

The chain recombines TRBV11-3 with TRBJ2-1; 12 bases are shared with TRBD2. The CDR3 extends over 16 amino acids. CDR1 and CDR2 (germline): SGHNT, YENEEA. V was pared by 2 bases and J by 7 bases, with 6 bases of the junction left unmatched. The CDR3 reads CASSLSRLAGGNEQFF. The CDR3 DNA reads as TGTGCCAGCAGCTTAAGTCGGCTAGCGGGAGGGAATGAGCAGTTCTTC.

The count of this clone is one. The rearrangement links TRBV28 to TRBJ2-5, with 8 bases matching TRBD1. This CDR3 region has 15 residues. Germline CDR1 is MDHEN and CDR2 is SYDVKM. V shed 6 bases, J shed 5 bases, and the junction held 11 bases outside the gene matches. DNA of the CDR3: TGTGCCAGCAGCCAATCGGGACAGGCGGGCGAGACCCAGTACTTC. This sequence encodes CASSQSGQAGETQYF.

This chain joins TRBV5-1 and TRBJ2-7, with D perhaps TRBD1 (6 bases). V gave up 0 bases and J gave up 5 bases, with 18 bases separating them. The CDR3 contains 16 residues. Germline CDR1 reads SGHRS; CDR2 reads YFSETQ. The CDR3 DNA reads as TGCGCCAGCAGCTTGGGGTCCAGGGGCGTTTCTGACGAGCAGTACTTC. This encodes CASSLGSRGVSDEQYF.

The V call is TRBV19, the J call TRBJ2-2; 8 positions agree with TRBD2. The CDR3 has 13 residues. The ends lost 4 bases at V and 7 bases at J; junction bases unmatched: 2. CDR1 is LNHDA, CDR2 SQIVND, per germline (reference sequence). This CDR3 is CASSRSGSGELFF. The DNA of the CDR3 is TGTGCCAGTAGTAGGAGCGGGAGCGGGGAGCTGTTTTTT.

V gene TRBV7-9 combines with J gene TRBJ1-1, with D unresolved. V was trimmed by 5 bases and J by 5 bases, leaving 12 bases between them. Germline CDR1 SEHNR, CDR2 FQNEAQ (reference sequence). This CDR3 is built from 13 residues. CDR3 in DNA: TGTGCCAGCAGCCCGAAGAGGGAGACTGAAGCTTTCTTT. It is translated as CASSPKRETEAFF.

The CDR3 region is CASSGASRENIQYF. In nucleotides, the CDR3 is TGTGCCAGCAGCGGGGCTAGCCGGGAAAACATTCAGTACTTC. V is TRBV9 and J is TRBJ2-4; the D gene is possibly TRBD2 (5 bases). Per the germline V gene, CDR1 is SGDLS and CDR2 is YYNGEE. The V end was cut by 3 bases, the J end by 5 bases, with 12 bases between. The CDR3 is made up of 14 amino acids.

J is TRBJ1-3 and V is TRBV6-1; a possible D gene is TRBD1 (6 bases). Trimming took off 10 bases at V and 0 bases at J, with 10 bases between the two ends. CDR3 length equals 13 residues. Germline V gives CDR1 MNHNS, CDR2 SASEGT. The CDR3 loop is CATPDSSGNTIYF. The CDR3 DNA follows: TGTGCCACACCGGACAGCTCTGGAAACACCATATATTTT.

The chain employs TRBV14 and TRBJ1-2, with D tentatively TRBD1 (5 bases). This CDR3 comprises 14 residues. The V end was cut by 1 base, the J end by 2 bases, with 8 bases between. CDR1 and CDR2 (germline): SGHDN, FVKESK. In DNA form, the CDR3 reads TGTGCCAGCAGCCAAGTCGGGGGAAACTATGGCTACACCTTC. Translating it yields CASSQVGGNYGYTF.

The chain uses TRBV7-2 and TRBJ1-2; no definite D call. The CDR3 loop spans 12 amino acids. Germline V gene lookup returns CDR1 SGHTA and CDR2 FQGNSA. The V and J ends lost 4 bases and 7 bases respectively, with 10 bases between them. The CDR3 DNA reads as TGTGCCAGCAGCTCCGGGAGATTTGGCTACACCTTC. It specifies CASSSGRFGYTF.

V is TRBV5-1 and J is TRBJ2-1; D perhaps matches TRBD1 (6 bases). Germline V gene data show CDR1 as SGHRS and CDR2 as YFSETQ. The CDR3 runs to 14 residues. The V and J ends lost 5 bases and 5 bases respectively, with 14 bases between them. This chain's CDR3 is CASSPKAGDNEQFF. CDR3 nucleotides: TGCGCCAGCAGTCCGAAGGCAGGGGACAATGAGCAGTTCTTC.

This chain connects TRBV5-1 to TRBJ2-6; D remains ambiguous. This CDR3 has 15 amino acids. Trimming took off 6 bases at V and 0 bases at J, with 10 bases between the two ends. Germline V CDR1 and CDR2: SGHRS, YFSETQ. The CDR3 reads CASTYLSSGANVLTF. The CDR3 nucleotides are TGCGCCAGCACCTATCTCTCCTCTGGGGCCAACGTCCTGACTTTC.

V and J are TRBV18 and TRBJ2-2, with D maybe TRBD2 (6 bases). Trimming stripped 3 bases from V and 5 bases from J, with 13 bases between. This CDR3 has 15 amino acids. CDR1 KGHSH and CDR2 LQKENI come from the germline V gene. The CDR3 reads CASSPSRSGTGELFF. The DNA of the CDR3 is TGTGCCAGCTCACCGTCCAGGAGCGGGACCGGGGAGCTGTTTTTT.

The chain couples TRBV6-1 to TRBJ1-5, with 8 bases identical to TRBD1. The CDR3 is 15 residues long. CDR1 and CDR2 (germline): MNHNS, SASEGT. The trim removed 0 bases at V and 7 bases at J, leaving 5 bases unmatched. CDR3 sequence reads: CASSEAGQGMQPQHF. The CDR3 coding sequence is TGTGCCAGCAGTGAAGCCGGACAGGGTATGCAGCCCCAGCATTTT.

The chain uses TRBV5-8 and TRBJ2-7; D is uncertain. The V end lost 1 base, the J end lost 2 bases, and 13 bases lay between the germline ends. Germline V gene data show CDR1 as SGHTS and CDR2 as YDEGEE. This CDR3 comprises 15 residues. CDR3: CASSLRLVGPYEQYF. The CDR3, as DNA: TGTGCCAGCAGCTTGAGACTGGTGGGTCCCTACGAGCAGTACTTC.

The V gene is TRBV5-4, the J gene TRBJ2-2; 10 positions match TRBD1. J lost 0 bases, V lost 2 bases, and 1 base had no gene match. Germline loops: CDR1 SGHNT, CDR2 YYREEE (reference sequence). The CDR3 spans 16 residues. CDR3 region: CASSFGQGANTGELFF. CDR3 DNA sequence: TGTGCCAGCAGCTTTGGACAGGGGGCGAACACCGGGGAGCTGTTTTTT.

In its sample, this clone was seen once. V gene TRBV6-5 combines with J gene TRBJ1-5; the D gene is possibly TRBD1 (5 bases). V gave up 4 bases and J gave up 1 base, with 8 bases separating them. Germline-derived CDR1 and CDR2 are MNHEY and SVGAGI. The CDR3 spans 14 residues. CDR3 loop: CASSSGFSNQPQHF. As DNA, the CDR3 is TGTGCCAGCAGTTCAGGGTTCAGCAATCAGCCCCAGCATTTT.

The chain carries TRBV5-8 and TRBJ1-5; D remains unclear. Germline V gene lookup returns CDR1 SGHTS and CDR2 YDEGEE. Trimming stripped 5 bases from V and 9 bases from J, with 18 bases between. The CDR3 sequence is 14 residues long. The CDR3 nucleotides read TGTGCCAGCAGTCCGGGAGACGGTCCTAGGCCCCAGCATTTT. It translates to CASSPGDGPRPQHF. Full variable domain (rest looked up from reference TRBV5-8 and TRBJ1-5): EAGVTQSPTHLIKTRGQQATLRCSPISGHTSVYWYQQALGLGLQFLLWYDEGEERNRGNFPPRFSGRQFPNYSSELNVNALELEDSALYLCASSPGDGPRPQHFGDGTRLSIL.